The 15 T cell receptor beta chains in this list originate from one sample, sequenced in a study of blood T cell repertoires in COVID-19. Assay: immunoSEQ multiplex PCR; the TCRdb copy retains only in-frame clones and omits some. Counted here are 300,000 or so clones, over 70% occurring once; the ten biggest clones make up approximately 1.1%. The sample taken for sequencing was peripheral blood. Receptors originate from a woman aged 45-60 years with acute or convalescent COVID-19.

This chain joins TRBV5-6 and TRBJ1-2, with 9 positions matching TRBD1. The germline V gene encodes CDR1 SGHDT and CDR2 YYEEEE. V trimming: 4 bases; J trimming: 4 bases; junction bases outside the gene matches: 17. This CDR3 region has 18 residues. The CDR3: CASSPLPTEDRGRYGYTF. CDR3 DNA sequence: TGTGCCAGCAGCCCCCTCCCCACCGAGGACAGGGGCCGCTATGGCTACACCTTC.

This clone was seen just once. This rearrangement joins TRBV10-3 to TRBJ2-5; D remains unclear. This CDR3 contains 15 residues. V was shortened by 0 bases and J by 2 bases, with 10 bases between the two germline ends. CDR1 and CDR2 from the germline V gene are ENHRY and SYGVKD. CDR3 amino acids: CAISESTAQQETQYF. For the CDR3, the DNA is TGTGCCATCAGTGAGTCGACTGCTCAGCAAGAGACCCAGTACTTC.

The V and J genes are TRBV5-1 and TRBJ2-3, with TRBD2 matching over 10 bases. The CDR3 contains 18 residues. V lost 0 bases, J lost 0 bases, and 7 bases stayed unmatched. Germline V gene sequence: CDR1 SGHRS, CDR2 YFSETQ. CDR3 protein: CASSLGQRGGLSTDTQYF. CDR3 DNA sequence: TGCGCCAGCAGCTTGGGCCAGCGGGGGGGCCTCAGCACAGATACGCAGTATTTT. Full variable domain (missing parts from reference TRBV5-1 and TRBJ2-3): KAGVTQTPRYLIKTRGQQVTLSCSPISGHRSVSWYQQTPGQGLQFLFEYFSETQRNKGNFPGRFSGRQFSNSRSEMNVSTLELGDSALYLCASSLGQRGGLSTDTQYFGPGTRLTVL.

This clone occurred once. The gene calls are TRBV7-2 and TRBJ1-1; D gene unclear. This CDR3 comprises 15 residues. Looked up from germline, CDR1 is SGHTA and CDR2 is FQGNSA. Trimming removed 1 base at V and 0 bases at J, with 9 bases between. CDR3 DNA: TGTGCCAGCAGCTTAGATCTGCGGATGAACACTGAAGCTTTCTTT. Protein: CASSLDLRMNTEAFF.

The chain is built from TRBV19 and TRBJ2-3; 13 bases line up with TRBD2. V lost 5 bases, J lost 2 bases, and 4 bases stayed unmatched. This CDR3 region has 16 residues. CDR1 and CDR2 from the germline V gene are LNHDA and SQIVND (reference sequence). Here the CDR3 DNA reads TGTGCCAGTAGTTCGGGACTAGCGGGGTACACAGATACGCAGTATTTT. This gives the protein CASSSGLAGYTDTQYF.

A word on this clone: The same CDR3 also results from other DNA sequences found in this sample. The V call is TRBV2, the J call TRBJ2-3; TRBD2 matches at 12 bases. Losses at the gene ends were 6 bases for V and 1 base for J; bases not matched to a gene: 2. Germline CDR1 is SNHLY and CDR2 is FYNNEI. The CDR3 loop spans 15 amino acids. The CDR3 region has the DNA TGTGCCAGCAGAAGACTAGCGGGGGGCACAGATACGCAGTATTTT. Translating gives CASRRLAGGTDTQYF.

The chain recombines TRBV2 with TRBJ1-4; 9 bases map to TRBD1. Germline assignment: CDR1 SNHLY and CDR2 FYNNEI. The CDR3 is 12 residues long. Trimming removed 8 bases from V and 8 bases from J; junction bases left unmatched: 3. The CDR3 sequence: CASRTGEEKLFF. The CDR3 coding sequence is TGTGCCAGCCGGACAGGGGAAGAAAAACTGTTTTTT.

This chain joins TRBV7-3 and TRBJ1-1; 7 nucleotides align to TRBD1. Germline CDR1 and CDR2: SGHTA and FQGTGA. V shed 5 bases, J shed 4 bases, and the junction held 10 bases outside the gene matches. This CDR3 has 15 amino acids. CDR3 nucleotides: TGTGCCAGCAGCCCCCAATCAGGGGGTATCACTGAAGCTTTCTTT. Amino acids: CASSPQSGGITEAFF.

The rearrangement uses TRBV7-7 and TRBJ2-5; 10 positions match TRBD2. This CDR3 has 15 residues. V trimming: 5 bases; J trimming: 3 bases; junction bases outside the gene matches: 6. Germline CDR1 reads SSHAT; CDR2 reads FNYEAQ (reference sequence). CDR3 DNA: TGTGCCAGCAGCCGCTCCGGGACTAGCGAAGAGACCCAGTACTTC. Translation: CASSRSGTSEETQYF.

The chain employs TRBV11-2 and TRBJ2-2; maybe TRBD1 (6 bases). V lost 6 bases and J lost 4, with 9 bases in between. The germline V gene encodes CDR1 SGHAT and CDR2 FQNNGV. The CDR3 consists of 13 residues. CDR3 residues: CASRGTTTGELFF. The DNA for the CDR3 is TGTGCCAGCAGAGGGACAACCACCGGGGAGCTGTTTTTT.

This clone has just a few counts. This chain connects TRBV25-1 to TRBJ2-1; TRBD2 matches 9 bases. In germline, CDR1 is MGHDK, CDR2 SYGVNS. This CDR3 spans 15 amino acids. With 7 bases clipped from V and 0 bases from J, the junction kept 4 bases outside the gene matches. The chain's CDR3 is CASTLAGSSYNEQFF. In DNA, the CDR3 is TGTGCCAGCACACTAGCGGGCAGCTCCTACAATGAGCAGTTCTTC.

This clone appeared once. V gene TRBV5-4 combines with J gene TRBJ2-5; D is perhaps TRBD2 (6 bases). CDR1 is SGHNT and CDR2 is YYREEE in the germline V gene (reference sequence). Trimming removed 3 bases at V and 5 bases at J, with 17 bases between. The CDR3 is 15 amino acids. This CDR3 reads CASSSRRGDSETQYF. The CDR3 nucleotides are TGTGCCAGCAGCTCTAGGAGGGGAGACTCTGAGACCCAGTACTTC.

Only a few counts were recorded for this clone. The J gene is TRBJ1-2, the V gene TRBV6-5, with TRBD1 matching 9 bases. Germline CDR1 is MNHEY and CDR2 is SVGAGI. V gave up 6 bases and J gave up 3 bases; unmatched junction bases: 8. The CDR3 is made up of 15 amino acids. The DNA of the CDR3 is TGTGCCAGCAGACGGAACAGGGGGCTTGACTATGGCTACACCTTC. Translating gives CASRRNRGLDYGYTF.

The chain carries TRBV5-4 and TRBJ2-4; 8 positions agree with TRBD1. Germline CDR1 reads SGHNT; CDR2 reads YYREEE (reference sequence). V lost 3 bases, J lost 8 bases, and 7 bases stayed unmatched. CDR3 size: 14 residues. The CDR3 bases are TGTGCCAGCAGCTCAGGGACAGGTTCCGACATTCAGTACTTC. It specifies CASSSGTGSDIQYF.

The J gene is TRBJ2-5, the V gene TRBV11-2; weak D call: TRBD2 (6 bases). In germline, CDR1 is SGHAT, CDR2 FQNNGV. V lost 1 base and J 5 bases, leaving 14 bases between the germline ends. The CDR3 is 15 amino acids. CDR3 in amino acids: CASSLVRGLGETQYF. The CDR3 region has the DNA TGTGCCAGCAGCTTAGTGCGGGGTCTGGGGGAGACCCAGTACTTC.